This TCR beta chain comes out of a study (dated by TCRdb to 2016 to 2017). According to the germline V gene, CDR1 reads SGHAT and CDR2 reads FQNNGV. Trimming costs V 6 bases and J 8 bases, and their ends lie 26 bases apart. The CDR3 runs 17 residues from the cysteine to the phenylalanine. The retained sequence is limited to the CDR3, 51 bases, with the frame set at the first base. Comments on this clonotype: This clone's antigen is unknown. One base away there is no much larger clone; base qualities are not given.

The method behind the library was RT-PCR. The listed sequencing device is Illumina MiSeq. The raw public data were reprocessed by TCRdb itself: fastp quality trimming at Q25, MiXCR clonotype calling, in-frame beta chains only. Every CDR3 protein is listed once, alongside the most common genes and DNA of its rows. The sample profile shows around 700,000 distinct CDR3 sequences; 12% to 15% of them were found once. The biggest ten clones account for 3% to 4.5% of the sample. Sequencing input: memory CD4+ T cells from blood. In this chain, TRBV11-2 is recombined with TRBJ2-1; a tentative D match to TRBD2 spans 7 bases. The sequence came from a female donor in good health, serving as a healthy control. Here is the DNA: TGTGCCAGCAGGACCTCCGCGGGGGCCGCACGGGTGGATGAGCAGTTCTTC. Translated, this is CASRTSAGAARVDEQFF.